This T cell receptor beta chain was recorded in a study of cytomegalovirus exposure and HLA in healthy donors. This PCR relied on a set of 60 Vbeta primers and 13 Jbeta primers. The data were produced by immunoSEQ multiplex PCR, yet TCRdb's version contains in-frame clones alone and is incomplete. The data show about 210,000 clones, about four fifths seen once. The V gene's germline CDR1 is SEHNR and CDR2 FQNEAQ (reference sequence). CDR3 length equals 16 residues. The V gene end was trimmed by 4 bases and the J gene end by 4 bases; junction bases not matched to a gene: 10. This clone was seen more than once but under ten times.

The source is a man in his forties in good health and CMV-seropositive. This chain joins TRBV7-9 and TRBJ1-2; 9 bases align to TRBD1. The sample consisted of PBMCs. The CDR3 reads CASSSIQGAQSYGYTF. CDR3 coding DNA: TGTGCCAGCAGCTCAATACAGGGGGCGCAGAGCTATGGCTACACCTTC.